This T cell receptor (beta chain) was sequenced for a study of cytomegalovirus exposure and HLA in healthy donors. General study results and limits: Reportedly, cytomegalovirus status was diagnosed with high sensitivity and specificity. Clusters of TCRs from the first cohort tended to co-occur in the 130 or so validation repertoires (as a later analysis found). The majority of TCR sequences were rare, yet some public TCRs appeared in many donors.

Between the trimmed V and J ends, which lost 4 bases and 4 bases, there was a span of 17 bases. The CDR3 loop spans 16 amino acids. Per germline, CDR1 LNHNV and CDR2 YYDKDF (reference sequence). While the first cohort had 650 to 850 subjects, the donors belonged to the separate validation cohort of fewer than 150 subjects. Method: immunoSEQ multiplex PCR; TCRdb's copy keeps in-frame clones and lacks some. This table has 240,000 or so clones, more than 75% appearing once. As for this clone: Its specificity is unknown.

The sequencing input was PBMCs. The receptor was isolated from a woman in her twenties or thirties in good health and CMV-seropositive. The V gene is TRBV15, the J gene TRBJ1-5; possibly TRBD1 for D (6 bases). The CDR3 DNA reads TGTGCCACCAGCAACCGGGACAAACGGATTAATCAGCCCCAGCATTTT. This codes for CATSNRDKRINQPQHF.